This is a list of T cell receptor beta chains from one sample in a study of shared clonotypes between healthy human individuals. The protocol was immunoSEQ multiplex PCR, while the TCRdb copy is restricted to in-frame clones and leaves out a portion. The table shows about 2 million clones, with 85% to 95% occurring only once. The sample was naive CD4+ T cells sorted from blood. All receptors come from a man aged 18 to 29 in good health. CDR3s include the opening cysteine and the closing phenylalanine or tryptophan. The D gene is left open where the match is weak. Not every row has a clone size; where given, it reads once, few, many or a size class.

CDR3 length: 17; V gene: TRBV30; J gene: TRBJ1-2; D gene: TRBD1; clone size: .; CDR3 protein: CAWSVLSGPSGGYGYTF; CDR3 DNA: TGTGCCTGGAGTGTCCTCAGTGGGCCGTCAGGGGGCTATGGCTACACCTTC
CDR3 length: 16; V gene: TRBV7-6; J gene: TRBJ2-5; D gene: .; clone size: once; CDR3 protein: CASSLGWTDFYETQYF; CDR3 DNA: TGTGCCAGCAGCTTAGGATGGACAGATTTTTATGAGACCCAGTACTTC
CDR3 length: 15; V gene: TRBV10-3; J gene: TRBJ2-7; D gene: .; clone size: .; CDR3 protein: CAISGTATYSYEQYF; CDR3 DNA: TGTGCCATCAGTGGGACAGCGACCTACTCCTACGAGCAGTACTTC
CDR3 length: 15; V gene: TRBV18; J gene: TRBJ2-7; D gene: .; clone size: .; CDR3 protein: CASSPLHSPTYEQYF; CDR3 DNA: TGTGCCAGCTCACCACTTCACAGTCCTACCTACGAGCAGTACTTC
CDR3 length: 13; V gene: TRBV2; J gene: TRBJ1-2; D gene: .; clone size: .; CDR3 protein: CASSAEGSHGYTF; CDR3 DNA: TGTGCCAGCAGTGCGGAAGGGTCTCATGGCTACACCTTC
CDR3 length: 13; V gene: TRBV5-1; J gene: TRBJ2-1; D gene: .; clone size: .; CDR3 protein: CASSLNWGNEQFF; CDR3 DNA: TGCGCCAGCAGCTTGAATTGGGGGAATGAGCAGTTCTTC
CDR3 length: 15; V gene: TRBV5-1; J gene: TRBJ2-1; D gene: TRBD2; clone size: .; CDR3 protein: CASRLLAGENNEQFF; CDR3 DNA: TGCGCCAGTAGACTTCTAGCGGGAGAAAACAATGAGCAGTTCTTC
CDR3 length: 15; V gene: TRBV13; J gene: TRBJ2-1; D gene: TRBD1; clone size: .; CDR3 protein: CASSLWTGNYNEQFF; CDR3 DNA: TGTGCCAGCAGCTTGTGGACAGGGAACTACAATGAGCAGTTCTTC
CDR3 length: 16; V gene: TRBV6-6; J gene: TRBJ2-3; D gene: .; clone size: .; CDR3 protein: CASSSPGGLLADTQYF; CDR3 DNA: TGTGCCAGCAGTTCCCCAGGGGGGCTCTTGGCAGATACGCAGTATTTT
CDR3 length: 13; V gene: TRBV29-1; J gene: TRBJ1-1; D gene: .; clone size: .; CDR3 protein: CSVARPLNTEAFF; CDR3 DNA: TGCAGCGTTGCTAGGCCCCTGAACACTGAAGCTTTCTTT
CDR3 length: 15; V gene: TRBV5-1; J gene: TRBJ2-7; D gene: TRBD2; clone size: .; CDR3 protein: CASSHGTSGSYEQYF; CDR3 DNA: TGCGCCAGCAGTCATGGGACTAGCGGGAGCTACGAGCAGTACTTC
CDR3 length: 14; V gene: TRBV5-5; J gene: TRBJ2-7; D gene: .; clone size: .; CDR3 protein: CASSLVSLKHEQYF; CDR3 DNA: TGTGCCAGCAGCTTGGTTAGCCTTAAGCACGAGCAGTACTTC
CDR3 length: 15; V gene: TRBV5-6; J gene: TRBJ2-2; D gene: TRBD1; clone size: .; CDR3 protein: CASSYKDRSTGELFF; CDR3 DNA: TGTGCCAGCAGCTATAAGGACAGGTCCACCGGGGAGCTGTTTTTT
CDR3 length: 17; V gene: TRBV5-1; J gene: TRBJ2-3; D gene: TRBD1; clone size: .; CDR3 protein: CASSLDPGQGVTDTQYF; CDR3 DNA: TGCGCCAGCAGCTTGGACCCGGGACAGGGAGTTACAGATACGCAGTATTTT
CDR3 length: 15; V gene: TRBV11-2; J gene: TRBJ2-3; D gene: TRBD1; clone size: .; CDR3 protein: CASSMLQGVADTQYF; CDR3 DNA: TGTGCCAGCAGCATGTTACAGGGGGTTGCGGATACGCAGTATTTT
CDR3 length: 15; V gene: TRBV11-2; J gene: TRBJ2-7; D gene: TRBD1; clone size: .; CDR3 protein: CASSLAQGVTYEQYF; CDR3 DNA: TGTGCCAGCAGCTTAGCCCAGGGGGTGACCTACGAGCAGTACTTC
CDR3 length: 19; V gene: TRBV10-2; J gene: TRBJ2-3; D gene: TRBD2; clone size: .; CDR3 protein: CATLLGLALRHSSTDTQYF; CDR3 DNA: TGCGCCACCCTTCTGGGACTAGCGCTCCGGCACTCTAGCACAGATACGCAGTATTTT
CDR3 length: 14; V gene: TRBV6-6; J gene: TRBJ2-7; D gene: .; clone size: once; CDR3 protein: CASSLRYPQEGQYF; CDR3 DNA: TGTGCCAGCAGTTTAAGGTATCCTCAAGAGGGGCAGTACTTC
CDR3 length: 14; V gene: TRBV18; J gene: TRBJ2-7; D gene: TRBD1; clone size: .; CDR3 protein: CASSPPAGGDEQYF; CDR3 DNA: TGTGCCAGCTCACCTCCCGCAGGGGGCGACGAGCAGTACTTC
CDR3 length: 15; V gene: TRBV25-1; J gene: TRBJ2-1; D gene: TRBD2; clone size: .; CDR3 protein: CASTEAGLGPNEQFF; CDR3 DNA: TGTGCCAGCACCGAGGCGGGACTAGGGCCTAATGAGCAGTTCTTC
CDR3 length: 17; V gene: TRBV7-6; J gene: TRBJ2-5; D gene: .; clone size: .; CDR3 protein: CASSFYFLRGSQETQYF; CDR3 DNA: TGTGCCAGCAGCTTTTATTTCCTCAGGGGATCACAAGAGACCCAGTACTTC
CDR3 length: 14; V gene: TRBV28; J gene: TRBJ1-6; D gene: .; clone size: .; CDR3 protein: CASRVPSGNSPLHF; CDR3 DNA: TGTGCCAGCAGGGTCCCCTCGGGTAATTCACCCCTCCACTTT
CDR3 length: 16; V gene: TRBV10-1; J gene: TRBJ1-1; D gene: .; clone size: .; CDR3 protein: CASSAKRPQRSTEAFF; CDR3 DNA: TGCGCCAGCAGTGCGAAGAGGCCACAGAGAAGCACTGAAGCTTTCTTT
CDR3 length: 13; V gene: TRBV9; J gene: TRBJ2-7; D gene: TRBD1; clone size: .; CDR3 protein: CASSRDSIYEQYF; CDR3 DNA: TGTGCCAGCAGCCGGGACAGTATCTACGAGCAGTACTTC
CDR3 length: 11; V gene: TRBV6-4; J gene: TRBJ1-5; D gene: .; clone size: .; CDR3 protein: CASSENREQHF; CDR3 DNA: TGTGCCAGCAGTGAGAACAGGGAGCAGCATTTT
CDR3 length: 12; V gene: TRBV18; J gene: TRBJ2-7; D gene: .; clone size: once; CDR3 protein: CASSSDSYEQYF; CDR3 DNA: TGTGCCAGCTCATCCGACAGCTACGAGCAGTACTTC
CDR3 length: 13; V gene: TRBV6-5; J gene: TRBJ2-2; D gene: .; clone size: .; CDR3 protein: CASSTLATGELFF; CDR3 DNA: TGTGCCAGCAGCACACTAGCAACCGGGGAGCTGTTTTTT
CDR3 length: 16; V gene: TRBV5-1; J gene: TRBJ1-2; D gene: TRBD1; clone size: .; CDR3 protein: CASSLDQGQGASGYTF; CDR3 DNA: TGCGCCAGCAGCTTGGACCAGGGACAGGGGGCTTCTGGCTACACCTTC
CDR3 length: 11; V gene: TRBV19; J gene: TRBJ1-1; D gene: .; clone size: .; CDR3 protein: CASNDNTEAFF; CDR3 DNA: TGTGCCAGTAATGATAACACTGAAGCTTTCTTT
CDR3 length: 19; V gene: TRBV28; J gene: TRBJ1-6; D gene: .; clone size: .; CDR3 protein: CASSFLGGYSSSYNSPLHF; CDR3 DNA: TGTGCCAGCAGTTTTCTGGGGGGGTACTCGAGCTCCTATAATTCACCCCTCCACTTT
CDR3 length: 13; V gene: TRBV19; J gene: TRBJ1-2; D gene: TRBD1; clone size: .; CDR3 protein: CASSEWTGTGYTF; CDR3 DNA: TGTGCCAGTAGCGAGTGGACAGGGACTGGCTACACCTTC
CDR3 length: 16; V gene: TRBV6-1; J gene: TRBJ1-5; D gene: .; clone size: .; CDR3 protein: CASSESGTDKNQPQHF; CDR3 DNA: TGTGCCAGCAGTGAATCGGGGACGGATAAAAATCAGCCCCAGCATTTT
CDR3 length: 13; V gene: TRBV12-5; J gene: TRBJ2-7; D gene: .; clone size: few; CDR3 protein: CASGSNGGYEQYF; CDR3 DNA: TGTGCTAGTGGTTCGAATGGGGGCTACGAGCAGTACTTC
CDR3 length: 14; V gene: TRBV4-3; J gene: TRBJ1-5; D gene: .; clone size: .; CDR3 protein: CASSQEGRNQPQHF; CDR3 DNA: TGCGCCAGCAGCCAAGAGGGCAGAAATCAGCCCCAGCATTTT
CDR3 length: 14; V gene: TRBV27; J gene: TRBJ1-2; D gene: .; clone size: once; CDR3 protein: CASSFLGSVYGYTF; CDR3 DNA: TGTGCCAGCAGTTTTCTCGGATCAGTCTATGGCTACACCTTC
CDR3 length: 15; V gene: TRBV6-5; J gene: TRBJ1-3; D gene: .; clone size: .; CDR3 protein: CASLEYTRSGNTIYF; CDR3 DNA: TGTGCCAGTTTGGAGTACACCCGTTCTGGAAACACCATATATTTT
CDR3 length: 13; V gene: TRBV7-9; J gene: TRBJ1-4; D gene: .; clone size: .; CDR3 protein: CASSYPPNEKLFF; CDR3 DNA: TGTGCCAGCAGCTACCCCCCCAATGAAAAACTGTTTTTT
CDR3 length: 17; V gene: TRBV5-4; J gene: TRBJ2-1; D gene: .; clone size: .; CDR3 protein: CASRPQGSGSSYNEQFF; CDR3 DNA: TGTGCCAGCAGGCCCCAGGGGTCAGGGAGCTCCTACAATGAGCAGTTCTTC
CDR3 length: 15; V gene: TRBV13; J gene: TRBJ2-7; D gene: .; clone size: .; CDR3 protein: CASSLQRRGTYEQYF; CDR3 DNA: TGTGCCAGCAGCTTACAACGAAGGGGAACCTACGAGCAGTACTTC
CDR3 length: 15; V gene: TRBV6-1; J gene: TRBJ2-1; D gene: .; clone size: .; CDR3 protein: CASLSGGLSYNEQFF; CDR3 DNA: TGTGCCAGCTTATCGGGGGGCCTCTCCTACAATGAGCAGTTCTTC
CDR3 length: 17; V gene: TRBV4-2; J gene: TRBJ2-2; D gene: TRBD2; clone size: .; CDR3 protein: CASSRTSGGRDTGELFF; CDR3 DNA: TGTGCCAGCAGTAGGACTAGCGGGGGGAGGGACACCGGGGAGCTGTTTTTT
CDR3 length: 15; V gene: TRBV10-1; J gene: TRBJ1-1; D gene: .; clone size: many; CDR3 protein: CASSESGRMNTEAFF; CDR3 DNA: TGCGCCAGCAGTGAGAGTGGACGGATGAACACTGAAGCTTTCTTT
CDR3 length: 15; V gene: TRBV5-1; J gene: TRBJ2-7; D gene: TRBD1; clone size: once; CDR3 protein: CASSLVGTGPYEQYF; CDR3 DNA: TGCGCCAGCAGCTTGGTTGGGACAGGCCCCTACGAGCAGTACTTC
CDR3 length: 15; V gene: TRBV5-1; J gene: TRBJ2-2; D gene: TRBD2; clone size: .; CDR3 protein: CASSLGGGSTGELFF; CDR3 DNA: TGCGCCAGCAGCTTGGGCGGGGGAAGCACCGGGGAGCTGTTTTTT
CDR3 length: 16; V gene: TRBV19; J gene: TRBJ1-2; D gene: .; clone size: .; CDR3 protein: CASKNLDKGDLYGYTF; CDR3 DNA: TGTGCCAGTAAGAACTTGGACAAGGGAGACCTCTATGGCTACACCTTC
CDR3 length: 15; V gene: TRBV7-2; J gene: TRBJ2-7; D gene: TRBD2; clone size: .; CDR3 protein: CASSSGSAGVSEQYF; CDR3 DNA: TGTGCCAGCAGCTCCGGTTCGGCGGGGGTAAGCGAGCAGTACTTC
CDR3 length: 13; V gene: TRBV6-1; J gene: TRBJ1-2; D gene: .; clone size: .; CDR3 protein: CASIGWAGEGYTF; CDR3 DNA: TGTGCCAGCATTGGGTGGGCAGGGGAGGGCTACACCTTC
CDR3 length: 13; V gene: TRBV6-1; J gene: TRBJ1-2; D gene: .; clone size: .; CDR3 protein: CASSENMGNGYTF; CDR3 DNA: TGTGCCAGCAGTGAAAATATGGGGAATGGCTACACCTTC
CDR3 length: 17; V gene: TRBV19; J gene: TRBJ1-5; D gene: .; clone size: .; CDR3 protein: CASSIDLGGNSNQPQHF; CDR3 DNA: TGTGCCAGTAGTATAGATCTAGGGGGGAATAGCAATCAGCCCCAGCATTTT
CDR3 length: 14; V gene: TRBV5-1; J gene: TRBJ2-5; D gene: TRBD1; clone size: .; CDR3 protein: CASSPGQSQETQYF; CDR3 DNA: TGCGCCAGCAGCCCGGGACAGTCCCAAGAGACCCAGTACTTC
CDR3 length: 14; V gene: TRBV10-2; J gene: TRBJ1-3; D gene: .; clone size: .; CDR3 protein: CASISGAAGNTIYF; CDR3 DNA: TGCGCCAGCATTTCAGGGGCCGCGGGAAACACCATATATTTT
CDR3 length: 18; V gene: TRBV2; J gene: TRBJ2-5; D gene: TRBD2; clone size: .; CDR3 protein: CASSERGLAGLLGETQYF; CDR3 DNA: TGTGCCAGCAGTGAACGGGGACTAGCGGGGTTATTGGGGGAGACCCAGTACTTC
CDR3 length: 16; V gene: TRBV7-9; J gene: TRBJ1-3; D gene: .; clone size: .; CDR3 protein: CASSPRGAASGNTIYF; CDR3 DNA: TGTGCCAGCAGCCCTCGGGGGGCAGCCTCTGGAAACACCATATATTTT
CDR3 length: 13; V gene: TRBV5-8; J gene: TRBJ2-1; D gene: .; clone size: once; CDR3 protein: CASSLDGYNEQFF; CDR3 DNA: TGTGCCAGCAGTCTCGACGGCTACAATGAGCAGTTCTTC
CDR3 length: 14; V gene: TRBV5-1; J gene: TRBJ1-1; D gene: .; clone size: .; CDR3 protein: CASSLEGANTEAFF; CDR3 DNA: TGCGCCAGCAGCTTGGAAGGGGCGAACACTGAAGCTTTCTTT
CDR3 length: 14; V gene: TRBV6-1; J gene: TRBJ2-7; D gene: TRBD2; clone size: .; CDR3 protein: CASLGTSGAREQYF; CDR3 DNA: TGTGCCAGCTTGGGGACTAGCGGGGCTAGGGAGCAGTACTTC
CDR3 length: 15; V gene: TRBV5-1; J gene: TRBJ2-5; D gene: TRBD1; clone size: once; CDR3 protein: CASSLGDRYQETQYF; CDR3 DNA: TGCGCCAGCAGCTTGGGGGACAGGTACCAAGAGACCCAGTACTTC
CDR3 length: 11; V gene: TRBV5-5; J gene: TRBJ2-1; D gene: .; clone size: .; CDR3 protein: CASSLDHEQFF; CDR3 DNA: TGTGCCAGCAGCTTGGACCATGAGCAGTTCTTC
CDR3 length: 13; V gene: TRBV2; J gene: TRBJ1-4; D gene: .; clone size: .; CDR3 protein: CASSSLFNEKLFF; CDR3 DNA: TGTGCCAGCAGTTCTCTTTTTAATGAAAAACTGTTTTTT